This passage covers 27 T cell receptor beta chains from one sample sequenced in a study of cytomegalovirus exposure and HLA in healthy donors. The PCR used 60 Vbeta and 13 Jbeta primers. Using immunoSEQ multiplex PCR, the repertoire was profiled, and TCRdb retains in-frame clones only, with some absent. The sample lists about 180,000 clones; 60% to 80% were seen once. The sample comprised PBMCs. These receptors originate from a man aged 40-49 years in good health and CMV-seropositive.

This rearrangement joins TRBV19 to TRBJ1-5; D may be TRBD1 (5 bases). V dropped 7 bases and J dropped 10 bases, with 14 bases sitting between them. Per the germline V gene, CDR1 is LNHDA and CDR2 is SQIVND (reference sequence). This CDR3 is built from 12 residues. The CDR3 DNA reads as TGTGCCAGTACCGTGGGGGGTGGCCCCCAGCATTTT. This codes for CASTVGGGPQHF. Combining the CDR3 with reference TRBV19 and TRBJ1-5 gives the whole variable domain DGGITQSPKYLFRKEGQNVTLSCEQNLNHDAMYWYRQDPGQGLRLIYYSQIVNDFQKGDIAEGYSVSREKKESFPLTVTSAQKNPTAFYLCASTVGGGPQHFGDGTRLSIL.

The chain has TRBV19 and TRBJ2-7; 12 bases agree with TRBD2. The length of the CDR3 is 14 residues. Trimming removed 8 bases from V and 2 bases from J; junction bases left unmatched: 4. Germline CDR1 LNHDA, CDR2 SQIVND (reference sequence). The CDR3 DNA sequence: TGTGCCAGTGGGACTAGCGGGTATACCTACGAGCAGTACTTC. Translating gives CASGTSGYTYEQYF.

This clone occurred a few times. As DNA, the CDR3 is TGTGCCGCAAGGGGACAGGGGGTGTTGCAGCCCCAGCATTTT. Encoded protein: CAARGQGVLQPQHF. The chain carries TRBV19 and TRBJ1-5; 11 bases line up with TRBD1. Germline V lookup: CDR1 LNHDA, CDR2 SQIVND (reference sequence). The CDR3 extends over 14 amino acids. V lost 11 bases to trimming and J lost 7 bases; unmatched junction nucleotides: 10.

This clone was counted only a few times. The V and J genes are TRBV5-1 and TRBJ2-5; 12 bases fit TRBD2. Trimming removed 0 bases from V and 0 bases from J; junction bases left unmatched: 0. Germline V CDR1 and CDR2: SGHRS, YFSETQ. The CDR3 loop spans 16 amino acids. The CDR3 reads CASSLGLAGDQETQYF. The CDR3, as DNA: TGCGCCAGCAGCTTGGGACTAGCGGGAGACCAAGAGACCCAGTACTTC.

The V and J genes are TRBV7-9 and TRBJ2-1; D unresolved. Trimming left V 3 bases short and J 8 bases short, with 8 bases between. The CDR3 sequence is 12 residues long. The germline V gene has CDR1 SEHNR and CDR2 FQNEAQ (reference sequence). The CDR3, as DNA: TGTGCCAGCAGCTTCCCAGGCGATGAGCAGTTCTTC. Protein sequence: CASSFPGDEQFF.

This chain links TRBV9 with TRBJ1-2; 7 positions match TRBD1. The CDR3 length is 14 residues. Per germline, CDR1 SGDLS and CDR2 YYNGEE. The J segment lost 2 bases and the V segment lost 3 bases, leaving 4 bases of the junction unmatched. Written as DNA, the CDR3 is TGTGCCAGCAGCGAACGACAGGGCAACTATGGCTACACCTTC. This codes for CASSERQGNYGYTF.

The chain is built from TRBV27 and TRBJ2-6; 8 bases fit TRBD1. With V trimmed by 2 bases and J by 5 bases, 5 bases remained unmatched. This CDR3 has 16 residues. In germline, CDR1 is MNHEY, CDR2 SMNVEV (reference sequence). The CDR3 loop reads CASSLQGALRANVLTF. Here the CDR3 DNA reads TGTGCCAGCAGTTTACAGGGGGCTCTGCGGGCCAACGTCCTGACTTTC.

This clone was picked up a small number of times. This sequence joins TRBV23-1 and TRBJ2-3; D unresolved. TRBV23-1 is an ORF, and what it does is uncertain. This CDR3 spans 19 amino acids. V was trimmed by 0 bases and J by 1 base, leaving 20 bases between them. Here the CDR3 DNA reads TGCGCCAGCAGTCAATCGGCCGGGTCCCACACGGCTGGCACAGATACGCAGTATTTT. This encodes CASSQSAGSHTAGTDTQYF.

This clone was seen only once. This chain joins TRBV27 and TRBJ2-5, with TRBD1 as a possible D gene (6 bases). Germline loops: CDR1 MNHEY, CDR2 SMNVEV (reference sequence). The CDR3 is 19 residues long. Deletions cut 3 bases from V and 0 bases from J, with 23 bases between. Here the CDR3 reads CASSFSVPAGVLHQETQYF. The CDR3 DNA reads TGTGCCAGCAGTTTCTCAGTCCCGGCAGGGGTCTTGCACCAAGAGACCCAGTACTTC.

The rearrangement joins TRBV6-5 to TRBJ1-4; D unresolved. The CDR3 has 15 amino acids. Germline lookup yields CDR1 MNHEY and CDR2 SVGAGI. V was clipped by 10 bases and J by 8 bases, with 23 bases between them. The CDR3 coding sequence is TGTGCCATCGGGAGATCGGGGATGAAAGGGGAAAAACTGTTTTTT. It yields the protein CAIGRSGMKGEKLFF.

As concerns this clone: Other DNA sequences of this sample code for an identical CDR3. The CDR3 DNA reads TGTGCCTGGAGTGTCCAGATGAACACTGAAGCTTTCTTT. Residues: CAWSVQMNTEAFF. The chain uses TRBV30 and TRBJ1-1; no reliable D call. Germline V gene data show CDR1 as GTSNPN and CDR2 as SVGIG (reference sequence). V was cut by 0 bases and J by 0 bases, with 5 bases left in between. CDR3 length: 13 amino acids.

The chain uses TRBV2 and TRBJ1-5, with D tentatively TRBD1 (5 bases). The CDR3 is made up of 15 amino acids. With 2 bases removed from V and 7 bases from J, the gap between germline ends came to 15 bases. Per the germline V gene, CDR1 is SNHLY and CDR2 is FYNNEI. The CDR3 DNA follows: TGTGCCAGCAGTGAATCGGCCCCCGGGGGACAGCCCCAGCATTTT. It encodes CASSESAPGGQPQHF. The complete variable domain, with remaining parts taken from reference TRBV2 and TRBJ1-5, reads EPEVTQTPSHQVTQMGQEVILRCVPISNHLYFYWYRQILGQKVEFLVSFYNNEISEKSEIFDDQFSVERPDGSNFTLKIRSTKLEDSAMYFCASSESAPGGQPQHFGDGTRLSIL.

The J gene is TRBJ2-5, the V gene TRBV27, with unresolved D. CDR3 length equals 15 residues. The V gene lost 0 bases and the J gene lost 4 bases, with 12 bases spanning the gap. Per germline, CDR1 MNHEY and CDR2 SMNVEV (reference sequence). This CDR3 reads CASSLSTTRVETQYF. The CDR3 bases are TGTGCCAGCAGTTTATCAACAACCCGGGTAGAGACCCAGTACTTC.

Concerning this clone itself: Relative to the germline gene, one junction end is altered; a read error may explain this. The V gene is TRBV5-1, the J gene TRBJ2-4; D is undetermined. CDR1 and CDR2 (germline): SGHRS, YFSETQ. The CDR3 consists of 12 residues. CDR3 sequence reads: CASSLGQNSQYF. The CDR3 DNA reads TGCGCCAGCAGCTTGGGACAAAACAGTCAGTACTTC.

The CDR3 DNA reads as TGTGCCAGCAGCTCCATGGGGGGGAACTATGGCTACACCTTC. This translates into CASSSMGGNYGYTF. This sequence joins TRBV7-9 and TRBJ1-2; perhaps TRBD1 as D (5 bases). V was cut by 4 bases and J by 2 bases, with 11 bases left in between. Germline assignment: CDR1 SEHNR and CDR2 FQNEAQ (reference sequence). CDR3 length: 14 amino acids.

This clone was observed a single time. The V gene is TRBV30, the J gene TRBJ2-5; a possible D gene is TRBD2 (6 bases). CDR1 and CDR2 (germline): GTSNPN, SVGIG (reference sequence). The CDR3 loop spans 14 amino acids. Trimming removed 5 bases from V and 3 bases from J, with 16 bases in between. The CDR3 nucleotides are TGTGCCTGGGAGGGATCTAGGAGGGAAGAGACCCAGTACTTC. Its protein is CAWEGSRREETQYF.

The J gene is TRBJ1-4, the V gene TRBV6-5; perhaps TRBD1 as D (6 bases). The germline V gene has CDR1 MNHEY and CDR2 SVGAGI. V was trimmed by 5 bases and J by 3 bases, leaving 13 bases between them. CDR3 length equals 15 residues. CDR3 DNA: TGTGCCAGCAGTGCCCTCCAGGGGTCTAATGAAAAACTGTTTTTT. Protein product: CASSALQGSNEKLFF.

The V and J genes are TRBV4-1 and TRBJ2-7, with 9 bases aligning to TRBD1. The CDR3 sequence is 16 residues long. Trimming cost V 1 base and J 2 bases; bases outside gene matches: 6. Per germline, CDR1 MGHRA and CDR2 YSYEKL. Here the CDR3 reads CASSQGWGQGPYEQYF. CDR3 coding DNA: TGCGCCAGCAGCCAAGGTTGGGGACAGGGACCCTACGAGCAGTACTTC.

This clone came up a few times. The chain uses TRBV18 and TRBJ2-1; D uncertain. The CDR3 contains 12 residues. Trimming shortened V by 6 bases and J by 3 bases, and 6 bases separated the two germline ends. Germline loops: CDR1 KGHSH, CDR2 LQKENI. This CDR3 is CASSANYNEQFF. DNA of the CDR3: TGTGCCAGCTCTGCGAACTACAATGAGCAGTTCTTC. Complete variable domain (other parts from reference TRBV18 and TRBJ2-1): NAGVMQNPRHLVRRRGQEARLRCSPMKGHSHVYWYRQLPEEGLKFMVYLQKENIIDESGMPKERFSAEFPKEGPSILRIQQVVRGDSAAYFCASSANYNEQFFGPGTRLTVL.

V is TRBV14 and J is TRBJ2-7; 8 bases align to TRBD1. The CDR3 runs 13 residues. V lost 4 bases and J lost 8; bases outside the gene matches: 7. The germline V gene has CDR1 SGHDN and CDR2 FVKESK. CDR3 loop: CASSPWDRHKQYF. The CDR3 DNA follows: TGTGCCAGCAGCCCTTGGGACAGGCACAAGCAGTACTTC. Full variable domain (outside the CDR3, taken from reference TRBV14 and TRBJ2-7): EAGVTQFPSHSVIEKGQTVTLRCDPISGHDNLYWYRRVMGKEIKFLLHFVKESKQDESGMPNNRFLAERTGGTYSTLKVQPAELEDSGVYFCASSPWDRHKQYFGPGTRLTVT.

This chain's CDR3 is CASTRQYSEKLFF. The CDR3 coding sequence is TGTGCCAGCACCCGACAGTATTCAGAAAAACTGTTTTTT. The rearrangement links TRBV6-1 to TRBJ1-4; D is possibly TRBD1 (5 bases). The germline CDR1 and CDR2 sequences are MNHNS and SASEGT. This CDR3 has 13 residues. V was cut by 7 bases and J by 8 bases, with 14 bases left in between.

The chain has TRBV7-9 and TRBJ1-2, with D unresolved. The CDR3 sequence is 15 residues long. V was pared by 5 bases and J by 0 bases, with 13 bases between. Per the germline V gene, CDR1 is SEHNR and CDR2 is FQNEAQ (reference sequence). The CDR3, as DNA: TGTGCCAGCAGCCTATTGGCGGTAGCTAACTATGGCTACACCTTC. Amino acids: CASSLLAVANYGYTF.

The V and J genes are TRBV5-1 and TRBJ2-5; TRBD2 matches 8 bases. V gave up 1 base and J gave up 2 bases; unmatched junction bases: 4. Germline V CDR1 and CDR2: SGHRS, YFSETQ. The CDR3 is 15 residues long. This CDR3 is CASSLTGGWQETQYF. The CDR3 bases are TGCGCCAGCAGCTTGACGGGGGGGTGGCAAGAGACCCAGTACTTC.

This chain's CDR3 is CASSQGSGQIYEQYF. The CDR3 DNA is TGCGCCAGCAGCCAAGGAAGCGGTCAGATCTACGAGCAGTACTTC. The chain links TRBV4-1 to TRBJ2-7, with D perhaps TRBD2 (5 bases). The CDR3 is 15 amino acids. V dropped 1 base and J dropped 3 bases, with 13 bases sitting between them. CDR1 is MGHRA and CDR2 is YSYEKL in the germline V gene.

The J gene is TRBJ1-2, the V gene TRBV19; 8 nucleotides line up with TRBD1. There are 14 residues in the CDR3. Looked up from germline, CDR1 is LNHDA and CDR2 is SQIVND (reference sequence). Unmatched junction bases numbered 8, after V lost 4 bases and J lost 7 bases. CDR3: CASSTDRALRGYTF. The CDR3, as DNA: TGTGCCAGTAGTACGGACAGGGCCCTCCGTGGCTACACCTTC.

This chain joins TRBV28 and TRBJ2-4; D call uncertain. The CDR3 length is 12 residues. Between the trimmed V and J ends, which lost 5 bases and 12 bases, there was a span of 14 bases. Germline V CDR1 and CDR2: MDHEN, SYDVKM. The CDR3 nucleotides are TGTGCCAGCAGTGCCCTCCTAGGCAGTCAGTACTTC. Translated, it gives CASSALLGSQYF. Using reference TRBV28 and TRBJ2-4 for the parts outside the CDR3, the full variable domain is DVKVTQSSRYLVKRTGEKVFLECVQDMDHENMFWYRQDPGLGLRLIYFSYDVKMKEKGDIPEGYSVSREKKERFSLILESASTNQTSMYLCASSALLGSQYFGAGTRLSVL.

As for this clone: In the same sample, other DNA sequences code for this CDR3. The genes are TRBV15 and TRBJ1-4; possible D gene TRBD1, 5 bases. The V gene lost 0 bases and the J gene lost 4 bases, with 12 bases spanning the gap. This CDR3 has 16 amino acids. CDR1 is LNHNV, CDR2 YYDKDF, per germline (reference sequence). CDR3 sequence reads: CATSRDGGAGNEKLFF. The CDR3 coding sequence is TGTGCCACCAGCAGAGATGGAGGGGCGGGTAATGAAAAACTGTTTTTT.